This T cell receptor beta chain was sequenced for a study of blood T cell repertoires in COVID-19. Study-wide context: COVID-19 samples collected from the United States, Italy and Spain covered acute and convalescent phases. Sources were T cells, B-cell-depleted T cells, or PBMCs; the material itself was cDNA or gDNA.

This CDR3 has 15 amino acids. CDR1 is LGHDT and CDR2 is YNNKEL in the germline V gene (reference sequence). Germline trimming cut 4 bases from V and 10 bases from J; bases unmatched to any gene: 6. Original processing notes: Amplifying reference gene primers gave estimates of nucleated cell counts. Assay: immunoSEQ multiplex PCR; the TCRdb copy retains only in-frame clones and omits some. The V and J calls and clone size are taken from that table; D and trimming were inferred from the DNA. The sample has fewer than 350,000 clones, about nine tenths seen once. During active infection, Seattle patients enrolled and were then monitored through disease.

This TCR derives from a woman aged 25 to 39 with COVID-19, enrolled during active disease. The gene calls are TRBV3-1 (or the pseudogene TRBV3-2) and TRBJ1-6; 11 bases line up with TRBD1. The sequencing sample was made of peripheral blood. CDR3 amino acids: CASSPGQGAGSPLHF. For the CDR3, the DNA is TGTGCCAGCAGCCCCGGACAGGGGGCCGGGTCACCCCTCCACTTT.